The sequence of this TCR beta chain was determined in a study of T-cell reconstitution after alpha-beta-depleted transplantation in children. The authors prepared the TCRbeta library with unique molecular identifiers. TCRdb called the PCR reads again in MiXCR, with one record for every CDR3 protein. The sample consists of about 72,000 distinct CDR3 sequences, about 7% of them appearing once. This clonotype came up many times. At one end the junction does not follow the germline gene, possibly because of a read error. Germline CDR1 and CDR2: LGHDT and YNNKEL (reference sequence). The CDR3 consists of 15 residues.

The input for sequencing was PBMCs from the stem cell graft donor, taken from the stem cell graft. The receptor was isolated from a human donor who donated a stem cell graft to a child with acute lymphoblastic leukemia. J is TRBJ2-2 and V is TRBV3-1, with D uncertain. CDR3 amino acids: CASSQEVGNTRELFF. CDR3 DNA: TGTGCCAGCAGCCAAGAGGTGGGGAACACCAGGGAGCTGTTTTTT.